One and the same sample provided the 24 T cell receptor beta chains below, sequenced in a study of blood T cell repertoires in COVID-19. Profiled with immunoSEQ multiplex PCR; TCRdb holds only in-frame clones, not every one. Of more than 250,000 clones in the sample, less than 90% were seen once. Sequencing was performed on peripheral blood. The receptors originated from a man in his sixties who had recovered from COVID-19.

The chain carries TRBV5-1 and TRBJ1-2, with D possibly TRBD1 on 5 matching bases. CDR1 and CDR2 from the germline V gene are SGHRS and YFSETQ. V was shortened by 1 base and J by 4 bases, with 11 bases between the two germline ends. This CDR3 spans 14 amino acids. CDR3 protein: CASSLSGIGYGYTF. CDR3 bases: TGCGCCAGCAGCTTGTCAGGGATAGGCTATGGCTACACCTTC.

The chain links TRBV6-1 to TRBJ1-4, with D unresolved. V lost 1 base and J lost 10, with 16 bases in between. This CDR3 has 15 residues. Germline CDR1 reads MNHNS; CDR2 reads SASEGT. Written as DNA, the CDR3 is TGTGCCAGCAGTGAAGGGGCCACAGCAACGTCAAAACTGTTTTTT. Encoded protein: CASSEGATATSKLFF.

The chain links TRBV27 to TRBJ1-2; TRBD1 might be the D (6 bases). The CDR3 extends over 17 amino acids. With 6 bases removed from V and 4 bases from J, the gap between germline ends came to 24 bases. The V gene's germline CDR1 is MNHEY and CDR2 SMNVEV (reference sequence). The CDR3 loop reads CASSGQSANARLYGYTF. CDR3 in DNA: TGTGCCAGCAGCGGACAGTCTGCCAACGCTAGGCTCTATGGCTACACCTTC.

The rearrangement uses TRBV30 and TRBJ1-1, with D perhaps matching TRBD1 (6 bases). Germline CDR1 GTSNPN, CDR2 SVGIG (reference sequence). The V end lost 4 bases, the J end lost 8 bases, and 20 bases lay between the germline ends. The CDR3 extends over 14 amino acids. CDR3 region: CAWTVEQYREEAFF. The CDR3 region has the DNA TGTGCCTGGACCGTTGAACAATACAGGGAGGAAGCTTTCTTT.

The J gene is TRBJ1-1, the V gene TRBV20-1; no firm D call. Trimming pared 5 bases from V and 2 bases from J, leaving 9 bases between. This CDR3 spans 12 amino acids. From germline, CDR1 is DFQATT and CDR2 SNEGSKA (reference sequence). Here the CDR3 reads CSARAGNTEAFF. DNA for the CDR3: TGCAGTGCTCGTGCAGGCAACACTGAAGCTTTCTTT.

The chain couples TRBV19 to TRBJ2-4; D is possibly TRBD1 (6 bases). Germline CDR1 and CDR2: LNHDA and SQIVND (reference sequence). Trimming pared 6 bases from V and 7 bases from J, leaving 13 bases between. The CDR3 contains 13 residues. For the CDR3, the DNA is TGTGCCAGTAGGGGGGCTCTGGTGAACATTCAGTACTTC. Protein: CASRGALVNIQYF.

This clone has a handful of counts. The chain links TRBV5-1 to TRBJ1-5, with D unclear. The V gene lost 2 bases and the J gene lost 10 bases, with 16 bases spanning the gap. CDR1 and CDR2 (germline): SGHRS, YFSETQ. The CDR3 length is 14 residues. CDR3 in amino acids: CASSLTAGTEPQHF. The CDR3 coding sequence is TGCGCCAGCAGCTTAACAGCGGGCACGGAACCCCAGCATTTT.

The chain carries TRBV6-5 and TRBJ2-7, with 7 bases lining up with TRBD1. Trimming removed 4 bases from V and 6 bases from J; junction bases left unmatched: 6. The germline V gene encodes CDR1 MNHEY and CDR2 SVGAGI. The CDR3 totals 13 residues. CDR3 coding DNA: TGTGCCAGCAGTTCCACAGGGGCCTTCGAGCAGTACTTC. It is translated as CASSSTGAFEQYF.

V gene TRBV15 combines with J gene TRBJ1-1; D possibly corresponds to TRBD1 (6 bases). The CDR3 spans 15 residues. The germline V gene encodes CDR1 LNHNV and CDR2 YYDKDF (reference sequence). The V end was cut by 3 bases, the J end by 1 base, with 12 bases between. In nucleotides, the CDR3 is TGTGCCACCAGCAGCGTTAGGGGGGGGAACACTGAAGCTTTCTTT. Translation gives CATSSVRGGNTEAFF.

This clone has only a few counts. The chain recombines TRBV6-5 with TRBJ1-1; D is perhaps TRBD1 (6 bases). The CDR3 spans 12 residues. Trimming cost V 6 bases and J 6 bases, with 11 bases left between them. Germline loops: CDR1 MNHEY, CDR2 SVGAGI. This chain's CDR3 is CASRDPGAEAFF. The CDR3 DNA reads as TGTGCCAGCAGAGATCCAGGGGCTGAAGCTTTCTTT.

The rearrangement links TRBV5-1 to TRBJ2-7, with D possibly TRBD2 on 6 matching bases. Germline V CDR1 and CDR2: SGHRS, YFSETQ. The CDR3 consists of 14 residues. The V end was cut by 0 bases, the J end by 5 bases, with 12 bases between. The CDR3 nucleotides read TGCGCCAGCAGCTTGGCACTAGCCTCGGACGAGCAGTACTTC. This gives the protein CASSLALASDEQYF.

This rearrangement joins TRBV6-5 to TRBJ2-5; 9 bases are shared with TRBD2. The germline CDR1 and CDR2 sequences are MNHEY and SVGAGI. This CDR3 has 15 amino acids. The trim removed 4 bases at V and 4 bases at J, leaving 7 bases unmatched. CDR3 protein: CASSLYGAGGETQYF. In DNA form, the CDR3 reads TGTGCCAGCAGTTTATATGGAGCGGGAGGAGAGACCCAGTACTTC.

This sequence joins TRBV30 and TRBJ2-2; perhaps D is TRBD1 or TRBD2 (6 bases each). V was cut by 5 bases and J by 4 bases, with 11 bases left in between. The germline V gene encodes CDR1 GTSNPN and CDR2 SVGIG (reference sequence). The CDR3 has 13 residues. The DNA for the CDR3 is TGTGCCTGGGCGGGACACACCACCGGGGAGCTGTTTTTT. Its protein product is CAWAGHTTGELFF.

The V gene is TRBV5-4, the J gene TRBJ1-1; a weak D match, TRBD1 (5 bases). V lost 4 bases, J lost 4 bases, and 11 bases lay in between. The germline V gene has CDR1 SGHNT and CDR2 YYREEE (reference sequence). CDR3 length: 13 amino acids. CDR3 in amino acids: CASSPGGFTEAFF. Here the CDR3 DNA reads TGTGCCAGCAGCCCTGGGGGGTTCACTGAAGCTTTCTTT. The full variable domain, its missing parts supplied by reference TRBV5-4 and TRBJ1-1, is ETGVTQSPTHLIKTRGQQVTLRCSSQSGHNTVSWYQQALGQGPQFIFQYYREEENGRGNFPPRFSGLQFPNYSSELNVNALELDDSALYLCASSPGGFTEAFFGQGTRLTVV.

The chain links TRBV2 to TRBJ2-7; D may be TRBD1 (7 bases). The germline gives CDR1 SNHLY, CDR2 FYNNEI. Deletions cut 7 bases from V and 4 bases from J, with 20 bases between. CDR3 length equals 15 residues. CDR3 in amino acids: CASTYGTGEAYEQYF. CDR3 coding DNA: TGTGCCAGCACCTACGGCACAGGGGAGGCATACGAGCAGTACTTC.

In DNA, the CDR3 is TGTGCCAGCATCGCGGACGTCGGGGGAAAACTGTTTTTT. It codes for CASIADVGGKLFF. The rearrangement uses TRBV2 and TRBJ1-4, with D possibly TRBD1 on 5 matching bases. In germline, CDR1 is SNHLY, CDR2 FYNNEI. The V gene lost 7 bases and the J gene lost 10 bases, with 16 bases spanning the gap. CDR3 length: 13 amino acids.

This rearrangement joins TRBV14 to TRBJ2-1; TRBD2 is a possible D gene (5 bases). Trimming removed 2 bases at V and 6 bases at J, with 17 bases between. Germline V gives CDR1 SGHDN, CDR2 FVKESK. CDR3 size: 16 residues. DNA for the CDR3: TGTGCCAGCAGCCAACCAAACGGCCGCGGAGGCAATGAGCAGTTCTTC. Translated, it gives CASSQPNGRGGNEQFF.

This chain links TRBV7-8 with TRBJ1-3; possible D gene TRBD1, 5 bases. CDR1 is SGHVS, CDR2 FQNEAQ, per germline. This CDR3 has 18 amino acids. Trimming took 3 bases from V and 0 from J, leaving 18 bases between them. The CDR3 reads CASSFRPRTPGSGNTIYF. CDR3 in DNA: TGTGCCAGCAGCTTCCGGCCCAGGACACCCGGCTCTGGAAACACCATATATTTT.

The chain couples TRBV7-9 to TRBJ1-5, with D hard to call. The CDR3 has 16 amino acids. V dropped 5 bases and J dropped 2 bases, with 16 bases sitting between them. Germline V gives CDR1 SEHNR, CDR2 FQNEAQ (reference sequence). The CDR3 loop is CASSPSGGRGNQPQHF. The DNA for the CDR3 is TGTGCCAGCAGCCCCAGCGGAGGGCGGGGCAATCAGCCCCAGCATTTT.

This clone has only one observation. The chain carries TRBV9 and TRBJ2-3; D is uncertain. The CDR3 totals 13 residues. V lost 3 bases to trimming and J lost 8 bases, with 13 bases between them. CDR1 and CDR2 (germline): SGDLS, YYNGEE. For the CDR3, the DNA is TGTGCCAGCAGCGCCAACCCGAGAGCTACGCAGTATTTT. Translating it yields CASSANPRATQYF.

The genes are TRBV11-2 and TRBJ2-4; 9 bases fit TRBD2. The CDR3 totals 18 residues. Per the germline V gene, CDR1 is SGHAT and CDR2 is FQNNGV. After removal of 5 bases from V and 2 bases from J, the junction contained 13 bases not matched to a gene. CDR3 sequence (DNA): TGTGCCAGCAGCCCCCTGGTTGGTGCGGGAGGGCCCAAAAACATTCAGTACTTC. Amino acids: CASSPLVGAGGPKNIQYF.

This rearrangement joins TRBV6-5 to TRBJ1-5; D is undetermined. The CDR3 loop spans 13 amino acids. Trimming left V 2 bases short and J 6 bases short, with 8 bases between. Per germline, CDR1 MNHEY and CDR2 SVGAGI. The CDR3: CASSYVGGQPQHF. Here the CDR3 DNA reads TGTGCCAGCAGTTACGTGGGAGGTCAGCCCCAGCATTTT.

This sequence joins TRBV6-1 and TRBJ1-5; D might be TRBD1 (5 bases). Germline V gene data show CDR1 as MNHNS and CDR2 as SASEGT. This CDR3 is 15 amino acids long. Trimming stripped 0 bases from V and 7 bases from J, with 13 bases between. The CDR3 bases are TGTGCCAGCAGTGAAGCTGGGGGGTCGACGCAGCCCCAGCATTTT. Translating it yields CASSEAGGSTQPQHF.

The gene calls are TRBV30 and TRBJ2-7, with 8 bases matching TRBD1. Germline V gene data show CDR1 as GTSNPN and CDR2 as SVGIG (reference sequence). V shed 3 bases, J shed 7 bases, and the junction held 14 bases outside the gene matches. CDR3 size: 15 residues. CDR3 nucleotides: TGTGCCTGGAGAGGTGGAACAGGGGGTTTGAGGGAGCAGTACTTC. This gives the protein CAWRGGTGGLREQYF.